These 28 T cell receptor beta chains were all obtained from the same sample, sequenced in a study of T cell responses to AZD1222 COVID-19 vaccine. The assay was immunoSEQ multiplex PCR, and TCRdb's table has in-frame clones only and misses some. The table lists about 110,000 clones, about 87% of them singletons. The sequencing here drew on peripheral blood, taken on day 0 of AZD1222 vaccination. The receptors shown here come from an adult in good health.

The V gene is TRBV4-1, the J gene TRBJ2-3; D perhaps matches TRBD2 (7 bases). Trimming left V 2 bases short and J 4 bases short, with 22 bases between. The germline gives CDR1 MGHRA, CDR2 YSYEKL. The CDR3 has 18 residues. The CDR3 coding sequence is TGCGCCAGCAGCCAAAGGGGGGCGGGGGCGCGGGCCCCAGATACGCAGTATTTT. It is translated as CASSQRGAGARAPDTQYF.

V usage is TRBV6-1 and J usage is TRBJ1-5; TRBD1 might be the D (6 bases). The CDR3 contains 17 residues. Germline CDR1 MNHNS, CDR2 SASEGT. The germline V and J ends were trimmed by 0 bases and 6 bases, with 18 bases remaining between them. CDR3 amino acids: CASSEAGGAGGRQPQHF. DNA for the CDR3: TGTGCCAGCAGTGAAGCGGGCGGGGCCGGGGGCCGTCAGCCCCAGCATTTT.

The chain has TRBV19 and TRBJ2-7; TRBD1 is a possible D gene (6 bases). The length of the CDR3 is 14 residues. V dropped 3 bases and J dropped 5 bases, with 14 bases sitting between them. Germline V gene lookup returns CDR1 LNHDA and CDR2 SQIVND (reference sequence). DNA for the CDR3: TGTGCCAGTAGTATGTGGACAGCCGGCGACGAGCAGTACTTC. Translation: CASSMWTAGDEQYF. Variable domain in full (rest from reference TRBV19 and TRBJ2-7): DGGITQSPKYLFRKEGQNVTLSCEQNLNHDAMYWYRQDPGQGLRLIYYSQIVNDFQKGDIAEGYSVSREKKESFPLTVTSAQKNPTAFYLCASSMWTAGDEQYFGPGTRLTVT.

This rearrangement joins TRBV27 to TRBJ2-7; D is undetermined. Germline assignment: CDR1 MNHEY and CDR2 SMNVEV (reference sequence). The CDR3 extends over 13 amino acids. V lost 5 bases to trimming and J lost 3 bases, with 11 bases between them. The CDR3 coding sequence is TGTGCCAGCAGTCCCCGGACCTACTACGAGCAGTACTTC. It encodes CASSPRTYYEQYF.

V gene TRBV6-5 combines with J gene TRBJ1-2, with D perhaps matching TRBD1 (6 bases). The V end lost 5 bases, the J end lost 0 bases, and 10 bases lay between the germline ends. Per the germline V gene, CDR1 is MNHEY and CDR2 is SVGAGI. The CDR3 is 14 residues long. The chain's CDR3 is CASSQTGANYGYTF. The CDR3 DNA sequence: TGTGCCAGCAGTCAGACAGGCGCTAACTATGGCTACACCTTC.

The rearrangement joins TRBV3-1 (or the pseudogene TRBV3-2) to TRBJ2-7, with TRBD2 matching over 9 bases. There are 14 residues in the CDR3. Germline assignment: CDR1 LGHDT and CDR2 YNNKEL (reference sequence). The V and J ends lost 5 bases and 1 base, in that order; junction bases with no gene match: 3. The CDR3 loop reads CASSESGRSYEQYF. The DNA of the CDR3 is TGTGCCAGCAGCGAAAGCGGGAGGTCCTACGAGCAGTACTTC.

The genes are TRBV29-1 and TRBJ1-5; 10 nucleotides align to TRBD1. The CDR3 runs 14 residues. Trimming took 8 bases from V and 1 from J; bases not matched to a gene: 5. Germline V CDR1 and CDR2: SQVTM, ANQGSEA. CDR3 loop: CSIWDRGSNQPQHF. CDR3 coding DNA: TGCAGCATCTGGGACAGGGGCAGCAATCAGCCCCAGCATTTT.

The chain recombines TRBV5-1 with TRBJ2-7, with 7 bases that match TRBD1. The CDR3 sequence is 13 residues long. The V segment lost 3 bases and the J segment 2 bases; nucleotides outside the gene matches: 2. Germline V lookup: CDR1 SGHRS, CDR2 YFSETQ. The CDR3 is CASSWGQTYEQYF. The CDR3 DNA reads as TGCGCCAGCAGCTGGGGACAGACCTACGAGCAGTACTTC.

J is TRBJ2-3 and V is TRBV18, with D maybe TRBD1 (6 bases). Germline CDR1 and CDR2: KGHSH and LQKENI. Trimming took 6 bases from V and 0 from J, leaving 10 bases between them. There are 14 residues in the CDR3. CDR3 in DNA: TGTGCCAGCTCGTTCACAGGGAGCACAGATACGCAGTATTTT. Amino acids: CASSFTGSTDTQYF.

The CDR3 DNA reads as TGTGCCACCAGCAGAGATCGGGAGTCAGAAGCTTTCTTT. This gives the protein CATSRDRESEAFF. The V gene is TRBV15, the J gene TRBJ1-1, with D unclear. The V end lost 0 bases, the J end lost 8 bases, and 10 bases lay between the germline ends. The CDR3 contains 13 residues. Germline V gene lookup returns CDR1 LNHNV and CDR2 YYDKDF (reference sequence).

The chain uses TRBV29-1 and TRBJ2-1; D is perhaps TRBD2 (6 bases). Germline assignment: CDR1 SQVTM and CDR2 ANQGSEA. Trimming pared 5 bases from V and 5 bases from J, leaving 16 bases between. CDR3 length equals 14 residues. The DNA for the CDR3 is TGCAGCGTTCGGGACTCCGGGTCAAACAATGAGCAGTTCTTC. It codes for CSVRDSGSNNEQFF.

The chain has TRBV6-6 and TRBJ1-5; TRBD1 aligns across 10 bases. The ends lost 6 bases at V and 3 bases at J; junction bases unmatched: 8. The CDR3 totals 16 residues. CDR1 and CDR2 from the germline V gene are MNHNY and SVGAGI (reference sequence). The CDR3 reads CASRFGTGDLNQPQHF. Written as DNA, the CDR3 is TGTGCCAGCAGATTCGGGACAGGGGACCTCAATCAGCCCCAGCATTTT.

V is TRBV7-6 and J is TRBJ2-1, with a weak D call TRBD1 (6 bases). CDR1 and CDR2 (germline): SGHVS, FNYEAQ. The CDR3 is 13 residues long. V was cut by 3 bases and J by 7 bases, with 10 bases left in between. CDR3 residues: CASSFGQGNEQFF. Here the CDR3 DNA reads TGTGCCAGCAGCTTCGGGCAGGGGAATGAGCAGTTCTTC.

The chain is built from TRBV3-1 (or the pseudogene TRBV3-2) and TRBJ2-5; 9 bases are a match to TRBD2. The CDR3 extends over 16 amino acids. Germline V gene sequence: CDR1 LGHDT, CDR2 YNNKEL (reference sequence). V was clipped by 4 bases and J by 5 bases; unmatched bases: 11. This CDR3 is CASSRGLRLADETQYF. The DNA for the CDR3 is TGTGCCAGCAGCCGAGGGCTGAGACTAGCGGATGAGACCCAGTACTTC.

V gene TRBV5-6 combines with J gene TRBJ1-4; TRBD1 matches 7 bases. After removal of 3 bases from V and 7 bases from J, the junction contained 6 bases not matched to a gene. CDR3 size: 14 residues. Germline V gives CDR1 SGHDT, CDR2 YYEEEE. CDR3 region: CASSSQGDGEKLFF. The CDR3 DNA reads as TGTGCCAGCAGCTCGCAGGGGGACGGTGAAAAACTGTTTTTT.

The V gene is TRBV19, the J gene TRBJ2-1; tentative D call: TRBD1 (6 bases). V was trimmed by 4 bases and J by 7 bases, leaving 11 bases between them. CDR1 and CDR2 (germline): LNHDA, SQIVND (reference sequence). The CDR3 loop spans 13 amino acids. DNA for the CDR3: TGTGCCAGTAGTAGTTTCGGGACAAATGAGCAGTTCTTC. Protein product: CASSSFGTNEQFF.

V and J are TRBV4-1 and TRBJ1-3; D possibly corresponds to TRBD1 (6 bases). V gave up 2 bases and J gave up 0 bases, with 11 bases separating them. CDR1 MGHRA and CDR2 YSYEKL come from the germline V gene. This CDR3 contains 16 residues. The CDR3 loop is CASSQPTGSSGNTIYF. In DNA form, the CDR3 reads TGCGCCAGCAGCCAACCCACAGGGAGCTCTGGAAACACCATATATTTT.

This chain joins TRBV7-2 and TRBJ1-2; maybe TRBD1 (5 bases). V was cut by 3 bases and J by 8 bases, with 16 bases left in between. Germline assignment: CDR1 SGHTA and CDR2 FQGNSA. CDR3 length: 14 amino acids. The CDR3 bases are TGTGCCAGCAGCTTTGGCGGGGCGTCTCGGGGCTACACCTTC. This codes for CASSFGGASRGYTF.

Written as DNA, the CDR3 is TGTGCCAGTAGTACCCCTCTGGGCGGGAGCACAGATACGCAGTATTTT. It specifies CASSTPLGGSTDTQYF. The chain couples TRBV19 to TRBJ2-3, with a possible D match to TRBD2 (5 bases). The CDR3 has 16 residues. V lost 4 bases to trimming and J lost 0 bases, with 14 bases between them. The germline CDR1 and CDR2 sequences are LNHDA and SQIVND (reference sequence).

The V call is TRBV9, the J call TRBJ1-1; TRBD1 might be the D (5 bases). Germline V lookup: CDR1 SGDLS, CDR2 YYNGEE. V was cut by 2 bases and J by 1 base, with 6 bases left in between. The CDR3 is 13 amino acids. The CDR3: CASSVTGNTEAFF. CDR3 coding DNA: TGTGCCAGCAGCGTTACAGGGAACACTGAAGCTTTCTTT.

The chain couples TRBV24-1 to TRBJ2-5, with D possibly TRBD2 on 7 matching bases. V was cut by 3 bases and J by 4 bases, with 11 bases left in between. The CDR3 loop spans 14 amino acids. Germline CDR1 KGHDR, CDR2 SFDVKD. In DNA form, the CDR3 reads TGTGCCACCAGTGATACAAGGGGGGGAGAGACCCAGTACTTC. As protein: CATSDTRGGETQYF.

The CDR3 bases are TGCGCCAGCAGCTCGGGACAGGGTTTTGAAAAACTGTTTTTT. This gives the protein CASSSGQGFEKLFF. V gene TRBV5-1 combines with J gene TRBJ1-4, with TRBD1 identical over 9 bases. The V segment lost 3 bases and the J segment 7 bases; nucleotides outside the gene matches: 4. CDR3 length equals 14 residues. CDR1 is SGHRS and CDR2 is YFSETQ in the germline V gene. The whole variable domain, remainder taken from reference TRBV5-1 and TRBJ1-4, is KAGVTQTPRYLIKTRGQQVTLSCSPISGHRSVSWYQQTPGQGLQFLFEYFSETQRNKGNFPGRFSGRQFSNSRSEMNVSTLELGDSALYLCASSSGQGFEKLFFGSGTQLSVL.

This chain uses TRBV30 with TRBJ1-2; no firm D call. Germline loops: CDR1 GTSNPN, CDR2 SVGIG (reference sequence). This CDR3 contains 10 residues. The V end lost 2 bases, the J end lost 7 bases, and 5 bases lay between the germline ends. CDR3 DNA: TGTGCCTGGAGTCGGGGTGGCTACACCTTC. Translation: CAWSRGGYTF.

The chain is built from TRBV2 and TRBJ2-7; D perhaps matches TRBD1 (5 bases). Germline CDR1 SNHLY, CDR2 FYNNEI. The CDR3 runs to 12 residues. V was clipped by 5 bases and J by 7 bases, with 12 bases between them. CDR3 sequence reads: CASSRYRSEQYF. The CDR3 coding sequence is TGTGCCAGCAGTCGTTACAGGAGTGAGCAGTACTTC.

The chain has TRBV4-1 and TRBJ1-2, with D maybe TRBD1 (6 bases). The CDR3 contains 13 residues. With 6 bases removed from V and 8 bases from J, the gap between germline ends came to 16 bases. CDR1 is MGHRA and CDR2 is YSYEKL in the germline V gene. The CDR3 region is CASRPSGEVGYTF. CDR3 DNA sequence: TGCGCCAGCAGACCCTCAGGGGAAGTGGGCTACACCTTC.

The rearrangement joins TRBV19 to TRBJ2-4, with 7 bases aligning to TRBD2. The CDR3 covers 16 residues. Germline CDR1 is LNHDA and CDR2 is SQIVND (reference sequence). V gave up 7 bases and J gave up 0 bases; unmatched junction bases: 9. The CDR3 DNA follows: TGTGCCAGTACGGAGCGGGGCAAACTAGCCAAAAACATTCAGTACTTC. Protein: CASTERGKLAKNIQYF.

The chain combines TRBV19 with TRBJ2-1, with D maybe TRBD2 (7 bases). The germline CDR1 and CDR2 sequences are LNHDA and SQIVND (reference sequence). V was pared by 1 base and J by 7 bases, with 14 bases between. This CDR3 is built from 15 residues. The CDR3 is CASSIAGGGLNEQFF. In nucleotides, the CDR3 is TGTGCCAGTAGTATAGCGGGCGGGGGCTTAAATGAGCAGTTCTTC.

This sequence joins TRBV4-1 and TRBJ2-4; no clear D gene. Germline values: CDR1 MGHRA, CDR2 YSYEKL. V was shortened by 1 base and J by 0 bases, with 7 bases between the two germline ends. The CDR3 consists of 15 residues. Here the CDR3 DNA reads TGCGCCAGCAGCCAAGGACAACTAGCCAAAAACATTCAGTACTTC. Its protein product is CASSQGQLAKNIQYF.